Listed here is a single T cell receptor beta chain. What it binds is unknown. Other DNA sequences in the same sample also yield this CDR3. The V end was cut by 0 bases, the J end by 2 bases, with 7 bases between. CDR3 size: 15 residues. CDR1 MNHEY and CDR2 SVGAGI come from the germline V gene. This sample was included in a study of shared clonotypes between healthy human individuals. Repertoires were generated with immunoSEQ multiplex PCR, while TCRdb's copy carries only in-frame clones and drops some. The sample has over 1.5 million clones, under 99% seen once. Study-level results: Relative to their counterparts shared across all four donors, non-shared clonotypes exhibited diminished generation probabilities.

The TCR was taken from a young man in good health. The chain carries TRBV6-5 and TRBJ2-2; tentatively, D is TRBD1 (6 bases). Sequenced material: naive CD4+ T cells sorted from blood. Subset indicated: CD45RA+ positively selected. The chain's CDR3 is CASSYSQGNTGELFF. The CDR3 nucleotides read TGTGCCAGCAGTTACTCACAGGGTAACACCGGGGAGCTGTTTTTT.